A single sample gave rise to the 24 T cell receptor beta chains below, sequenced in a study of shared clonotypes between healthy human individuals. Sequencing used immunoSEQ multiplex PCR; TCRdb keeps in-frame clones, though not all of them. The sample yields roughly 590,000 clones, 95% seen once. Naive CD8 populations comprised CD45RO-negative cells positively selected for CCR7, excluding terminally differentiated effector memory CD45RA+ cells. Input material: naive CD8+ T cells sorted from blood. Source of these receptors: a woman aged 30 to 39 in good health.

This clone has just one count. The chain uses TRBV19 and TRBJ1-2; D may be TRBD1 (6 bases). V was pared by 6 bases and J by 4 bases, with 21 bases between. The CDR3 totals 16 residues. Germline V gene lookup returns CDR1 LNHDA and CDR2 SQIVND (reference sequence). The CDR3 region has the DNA TGTGCCAGTAGATTCCCCGCGGGGGGGCAAGGCTATGGCTACACCTTC. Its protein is CASRFPAGGQGYGYTF.

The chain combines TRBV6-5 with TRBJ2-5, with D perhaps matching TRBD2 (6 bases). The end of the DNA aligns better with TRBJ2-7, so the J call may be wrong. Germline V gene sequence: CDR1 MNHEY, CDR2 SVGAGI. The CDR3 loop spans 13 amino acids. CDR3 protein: CASSVGGINEQYF. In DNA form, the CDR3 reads TGTGCCAGCAGTGTCGGAGGGATAAACGAGCAGTACTTC.

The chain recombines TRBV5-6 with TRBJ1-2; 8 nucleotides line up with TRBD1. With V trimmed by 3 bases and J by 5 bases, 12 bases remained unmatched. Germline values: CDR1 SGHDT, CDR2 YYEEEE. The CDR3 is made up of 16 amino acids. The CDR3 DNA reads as TGTGCCAGCAGCTACTTACCGGGACAGGAACAATATGGCTACACCTTC. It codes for CASSYLPGQEQYGYTF.

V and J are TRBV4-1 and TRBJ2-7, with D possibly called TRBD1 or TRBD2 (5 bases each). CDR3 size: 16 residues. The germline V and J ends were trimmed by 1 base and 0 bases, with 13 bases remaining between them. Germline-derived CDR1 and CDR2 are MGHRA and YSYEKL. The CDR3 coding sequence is TGCGCCAGCAGCCAAGGGCACCTTGGGACCTCCTACGAGCAGTACTTC. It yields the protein CASSQGHLGTSYEQYF.

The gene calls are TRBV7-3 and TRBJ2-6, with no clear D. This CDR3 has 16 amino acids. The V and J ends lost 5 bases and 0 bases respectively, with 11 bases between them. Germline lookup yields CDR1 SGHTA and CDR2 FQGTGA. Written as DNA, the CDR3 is TGTGCCAGCAGCACACCCCCCTACTCTGGGGCCAACGTCCTGACTTTC. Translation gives CASSTPPYSGANVLTF.

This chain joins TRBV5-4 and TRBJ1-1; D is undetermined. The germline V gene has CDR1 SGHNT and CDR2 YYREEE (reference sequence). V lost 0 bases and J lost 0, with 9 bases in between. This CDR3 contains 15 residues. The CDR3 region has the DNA TGTGCCAGCAGCTTGGTAGGAGCCCTGAACACTGAAGCTTTCTTT. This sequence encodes CASSLVGALNTEAFF.

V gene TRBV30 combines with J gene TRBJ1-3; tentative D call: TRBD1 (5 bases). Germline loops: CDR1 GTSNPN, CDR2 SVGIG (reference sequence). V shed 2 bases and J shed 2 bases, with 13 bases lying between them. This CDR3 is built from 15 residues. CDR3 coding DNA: TGTGCCTGGAGTTTAGGGGCAGGGCCTGGAAACACCATATATTTT. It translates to CAWSLGAGPGNTIYF.

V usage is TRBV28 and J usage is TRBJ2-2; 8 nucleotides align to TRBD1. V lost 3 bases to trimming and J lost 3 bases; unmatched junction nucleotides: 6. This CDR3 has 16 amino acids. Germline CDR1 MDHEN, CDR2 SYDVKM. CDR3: CASSFGQGLYTGELFF. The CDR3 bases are TGTGCCAGCAGTTTCGGACAGGGTCTTTACACCGGGGAGCTGTTTTTT.

This CDR3 is CASSGTGMNTEAFF. Written as DNA, the CDR3 is TGTGCCAGTAGCGGGACAGGAATGAACACTGAAGCTTTCTTT. The chain uses TRBV19 and TRBJ1-1, with 8 bases matching TRBD1. The CDR3 loop spans 14 amino acids. Per germline, CDR1 LNHDA and CDR2 SQIVND (reference sequence). Losses at the gene ends were 6 bases for V and 0 bases for J; bases not matched to a gene: 3.

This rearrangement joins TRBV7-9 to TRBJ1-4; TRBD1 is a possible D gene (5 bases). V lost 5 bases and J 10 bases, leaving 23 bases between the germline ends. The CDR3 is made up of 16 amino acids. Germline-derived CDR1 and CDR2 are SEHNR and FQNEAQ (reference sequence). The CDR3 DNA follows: TGTGCCAGCAGCACAAACGCCGGGACCCCAAACGGAAAACTGTTTTTT. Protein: CASSTNAGTPNGKLFF.

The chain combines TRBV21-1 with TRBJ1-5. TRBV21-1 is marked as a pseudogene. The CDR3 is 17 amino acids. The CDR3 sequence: CASSKTVFCEGRQPQHF. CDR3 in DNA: TGTGCCAGCAGCAAAACTGTTTTCTGTGAGGGGAGACAGCCCCAGCATTTT.

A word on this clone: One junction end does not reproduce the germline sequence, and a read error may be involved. The CDR3 DNA reads as TGTGCCAGCAGCCCCGAATCCTTCAATGAGCAGTTCTTC. As protein: CASSPESFNEQFF. The chain has TRBV5-4 and TRBJ2-1, with D hard to call. The CDR3 contains 13 residues. Per the germline V gene, CDR1 is SGHNT and CDR2 is YYREEE (reference sequence).

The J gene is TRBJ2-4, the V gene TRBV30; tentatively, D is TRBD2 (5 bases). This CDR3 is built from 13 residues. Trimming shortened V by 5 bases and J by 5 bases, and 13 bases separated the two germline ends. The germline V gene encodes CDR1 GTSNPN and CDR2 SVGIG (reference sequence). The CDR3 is CAWDYSGENIQYF. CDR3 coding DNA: TGTGCCTGGGACTACTCTGGGGAAAACATTCAGTACTTC.

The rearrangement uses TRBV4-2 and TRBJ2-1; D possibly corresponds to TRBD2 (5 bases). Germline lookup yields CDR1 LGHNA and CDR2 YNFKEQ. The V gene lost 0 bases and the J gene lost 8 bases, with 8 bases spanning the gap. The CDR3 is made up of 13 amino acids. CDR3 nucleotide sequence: TGTGCCAGCAGCCAAGATGGGAGTGATGAGCAGTTCTTC. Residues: CASSQDGSDEQFF.

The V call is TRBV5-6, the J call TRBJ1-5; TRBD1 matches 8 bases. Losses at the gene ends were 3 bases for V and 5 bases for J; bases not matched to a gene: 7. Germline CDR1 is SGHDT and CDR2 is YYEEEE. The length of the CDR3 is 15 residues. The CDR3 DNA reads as TGTGCCAGCAGCTCAGGGACAGGACCCCATCAGCCCCAGCATTTT. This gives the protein CASSSGTGPHQPQHF.

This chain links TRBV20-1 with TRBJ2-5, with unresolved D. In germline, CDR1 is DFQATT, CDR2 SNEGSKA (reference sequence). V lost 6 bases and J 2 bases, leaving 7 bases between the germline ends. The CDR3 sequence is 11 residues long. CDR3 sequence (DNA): TGCAGTGCCCCTAAACAAGAGACCCAGTACTTC. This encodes CSAPKQETQYF.

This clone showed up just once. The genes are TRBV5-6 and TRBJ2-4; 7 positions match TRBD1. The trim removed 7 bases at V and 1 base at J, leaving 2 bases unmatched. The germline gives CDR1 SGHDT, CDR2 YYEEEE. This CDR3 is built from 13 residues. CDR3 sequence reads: CASGQAAKNIQYF. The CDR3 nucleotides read TGTGCCAGCGGACAGGCTGCCAAAAACATTCAGTACTTC.

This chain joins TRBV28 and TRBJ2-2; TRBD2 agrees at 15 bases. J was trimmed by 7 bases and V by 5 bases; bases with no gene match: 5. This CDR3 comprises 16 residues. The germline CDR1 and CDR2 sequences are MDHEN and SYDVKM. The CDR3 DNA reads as TGTGCCAGCAGTGGTTTGGGACTAGCGGGAGGCGGGGAGCTGTTTTTT. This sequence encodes CASSGLGLAGGGELFF.

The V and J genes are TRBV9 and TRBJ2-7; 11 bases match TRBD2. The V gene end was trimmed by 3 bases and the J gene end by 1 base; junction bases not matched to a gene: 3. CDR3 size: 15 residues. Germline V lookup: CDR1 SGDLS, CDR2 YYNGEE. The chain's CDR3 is CASSAGLAESYEQYF. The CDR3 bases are TGTGCCAGCAGCGCGGGACTAGCGGAATCCTACGAGCAGTACTTC.

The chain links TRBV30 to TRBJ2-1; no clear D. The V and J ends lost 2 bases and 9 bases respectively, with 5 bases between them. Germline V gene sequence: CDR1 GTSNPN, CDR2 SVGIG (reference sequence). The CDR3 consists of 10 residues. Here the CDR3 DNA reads TGTGCCTGGAGTTTGGGTGAGCAGTTCTTC. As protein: CAWSLGEQFF.

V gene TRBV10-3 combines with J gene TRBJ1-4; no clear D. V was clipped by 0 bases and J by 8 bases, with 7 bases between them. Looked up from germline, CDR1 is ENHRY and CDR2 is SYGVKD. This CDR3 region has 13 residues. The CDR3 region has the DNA TGTGCCATCAGTGAGTCTTCGTGGGAAAAACTGTTTTTT. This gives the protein CAISESSWEKLFF.

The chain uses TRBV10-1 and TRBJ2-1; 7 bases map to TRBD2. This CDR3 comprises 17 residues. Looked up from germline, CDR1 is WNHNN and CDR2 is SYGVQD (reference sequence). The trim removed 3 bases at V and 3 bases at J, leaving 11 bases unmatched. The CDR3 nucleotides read TGCGCCAGCAGTGACCAAGCTAGCGGAGCCCTCTACAATGAGCAGTTCTTC. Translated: CASSDQASGALYNEQFF.

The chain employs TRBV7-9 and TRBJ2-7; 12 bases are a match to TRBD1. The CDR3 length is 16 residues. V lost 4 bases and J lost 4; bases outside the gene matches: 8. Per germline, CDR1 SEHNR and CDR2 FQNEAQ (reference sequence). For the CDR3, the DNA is TGTGCCAGCAGCTCAACCGGGACAGGGGGCTTGTACGAGCAGTACTTC. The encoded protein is CASSSTGTGGLYEQYF.

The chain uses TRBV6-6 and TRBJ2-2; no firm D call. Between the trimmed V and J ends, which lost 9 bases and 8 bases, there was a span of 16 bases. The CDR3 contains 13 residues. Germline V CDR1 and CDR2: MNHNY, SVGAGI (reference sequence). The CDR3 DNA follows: TGTGCCAGTAGGACGGGCTCGGAAGGGGAGCTGTTTTTT. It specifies CASRTGSEGELFF.